The sequence of this T cell receptor (beta chain) was determined in a study of early stage breast cancer tumors. Turning to this clone: Its antigen is as yet unknown.

Study-level results: Most shared enriched TCRB sequences were commonly generated ones. Comparing each tissue with blood distinguished tumor from normal in about 90% of the 16 patients.

The CDR3 length is 13 residues. Trimming took 7 bases from V and 4 from J, leaving 14 bases between them. Per the germline V gene, CDR1 is WSHSY and CDR2 is SAAADI. Each sample had two DNA replicates, about 0.52 ug blood or around 1.4 ug tissue. The repertoire was sequenced with immunoSEQ multiplex PCR; TCRdb's copy has only in-frame clones and lacks some. Seen here are 60,000 to 80,000 clones, around 80% observed once, and the top ten hold around 3.4%. The sequencing input was blood. The clonotype was recovered from a person in their sixties or seventies with breast cancer. V and J are TRBV10-2 and TRBJ2-7; maybe TRBD2 (6 bases). CDR3 DNA: TGCGCCAGCACAGGCGTGGGGACTTACGAGCAGTACTTC. This encodes CASTGVGTYEQYF.